A selection of T cell receptor beta chains follows, all from one sample in a study of spatial heterogeneity in lung cancer. TCRdb redid the calling of the 5' RACE reads with MiXCR, one entry per CDR3 protein. This repertoire shows roughly 16,000 distinct CDR3 sequences, roughly 6.3% found once; its top ten account for under 30%. Sample: PBMCs, taken at follow-up. Every receptor here comes from a male donor with early-stage non-small cell lung cancer. CDR3s include the opening cysteine and the closing phenylalanine or tryptophan.

cdr3_length j_call v_call cdr3_aa
10 TRBJ2-5 TRBV29-1 CSVHQETQYF
15 TRBJ2-3 TRBV5-1 CASSLTGTGTDTQYF
15 TRBJ1-1 TRBV20-1 CSARDRQVGNTEAFF
15 TRBJ2-3 TRBV11-2 CASSSSDPRPDTQYF
16 TRBJ2-1 TRBV27 CASSPLVTSGYNEQFF
14 TRBJ2-1 TRBV28 CASSFPGLAGSQFF
14 TRBJ1-6 TRBV4-1 CASSQAGGGSPLHF
14 TRBJ2-7 TRBV28 CASSSTGVVHEQYF
11 TRBJ1-6 TRBV20-1 CSAEDNSPLHF
15 TRBJ2-3 TRBV28 CASRHDRKGTDTQYF
12 TRBJ2-7 TRBV10-2 CASSENFYEQYF
14 TRBJ2-1 TRBV7-9 CASSLSGSVDEQFF
15 TRBJ2-7 TRBV28 CASSPRLAGGGEQYF
17 TRBJ2-7 TRBV7-2 CASSLVSGRAFSYEQYF
14 TRBJ2-1 TRBV23-1 CASWREGPYNEQFF
15 TRBJ2-7 TRBV20-1 CSATAGLAGFDEQYF
13 TRBJ2-7 TRBV6-2/TRBV6-3 CASSPSPYYEQYF
16 TRBJ1-2 TRBV7-2 CASSLRTVSPNYGYTF
14 TRBJ1-1 TRBV6-2/TRBV6-3 CASLRQGLNTEAFF
14 TRBJ2-5 TRBV7-8 CASSLWEIKETQYF
14 TRBJ2-7 TRBV7-2 CASSLQRDAYEQYF
15 TRBJ2-1 TRBV7-9 CASSSPGLSSNEQFF
14 TRBJ2-4 TRBV20-1 CSAMSGVPKNIQYF
15 TRBJ2-5 TRBV4-3 CASSQLTGNQETQYF
14 TRBJ2-7 TRBV20-1 CSAPLELVFGEQYF
15 TRBJ2-7 TRBV18 CASSRNGRAEGEQYF
16 TRBJ2-2 TRBV7-9 CASSPREGDHTGELFF
15 TRBJ2-7 TRBV9 CASSQGLAGVWEQYF
11 TRBJ2-2 TRBV28 CASSGPGELFF
15 TRBJ2-1 TRBV6-6 CASSQSGSSYNEQFF
12 TRBJ1-1 TRBV29-1 CSAGTGGTEAFF
16 TRBJ2-7 TRBV19 CASSMRFGGGPYEQYF
14 TRBJ1-1 TRBV6-5 CASSLTGKGSEAFF
15 TRBJ1-5 TRBV6-2/TRBV6-3 CASRPGTGYDQPQHF
13 TRBJ1-2 TRBV18 CASSPNRDNGYTF
18 TRBJ1-3 TRBV14 CASSQSVGAHHSGNTIYF
14 TRBJ1-1 TRBV6-5 CASSRDRAATEAFF
13 TRBJ2-5 TRBV7-2 CASSLSRQETQYF
12 TRBJ2-5 TRBV2 CASKGIPETQYF
14 TRBJ2-7 TRBV7-9 CASSLGRSTYEQYF
15 TRBJ2-2 TRBV7-2 CASSHVGTFNGELFF
15 TRBJ2-7 TRBV3-1 CASSRAWDVSYEQYF
13 TRBJ2-2 TRBV7-2 CASSLDGTGELFF
16 TRBJ2-1 TRBV28 CASSTPGRSSYNEQFF
15 TRBJ2-1 TRBV6-5 CASSYSAAVYNEQFF
11 TRBJ1-2 TRBV29-1 CSVARGHGYTF
19 TRBJ1-2 TRBV7-8 CASSLRGSGQGAHNYGYTF
13 TRBJ2-7 TRBV29-1 CSVRAGTSDEQYF
15 TRBJ2-6 TRBV24-1 CATSDVLDRANVLTF
16 TRBJ1-5 TRBV4-1 CASSPTGAVGNQPQHF
14 TRBJ2-7 TRBV5-5 CASSLRDTPYEQYF
14 TRBJ2-7 TRBV12-3/TRBV12-4 CASSLAGGPNEQYF